This passage covers 18 T cell receptor beta chains from one sample sequenced in a study of Ad26.COV2.S vaccination and SARS-CoV-2 variants. Treatment: roughly 18 received Ad26.COV2.S at low or high dose, single or two shots; about 5 received placebo; per-sample allocation not given. Specimen acquisition occurred on day 63 following the initial vaccine or placebo injection. Profiled with immunoSEQ multiplex PCR; TCRdb holds only in-frame clones, not every one. The data hold roughly 350,000 clones, with less than 90% observed a single time. The sample in question was peripheral blood, obtained in a trial of Ad26.COV2.S vaccine versus placebo. The receptors here all came from a person between 18 and 59 years old who received the Ad26.COV2.S COVID-19 vaccine or a placebo.

This clone was seen a handful of times. J is TRBJ2-2 and V is TRBV9, with D perhaps TRBD2 (5 bases). The V and J ends lost 3 bases and 1 base respectively, with 16 bases between them. The CDR3 has 17 residues. Germline V gene lookup returns CDR1 SGDLS and CDR2 YYNGEE. Written as DNA, the CDR3 is TGTGCCAGCAGCGGGAGCGGAGCTACCTTGAACACCGGGGAGCTGTTTTTT. Protein: CASSGSGATLNTGELFF.

The rearrangement joins TRBV28 to TRBJ2-4; D gene ambiguous. The V end was cut by 8 bases, the J end by 0 bases, with 5 bases between. Germline V gene data show CDR1 as MDHEN and CDR2 as SYDVKM. CDR3 length: 12 amino acids. In nucleotides, the CDR3 is TGTGCCAGCCCCCTAGCCAAAAACATTCAGTACTTC. Its protein product is CASPLAKNIQYF. Full variable domain (rest looked up from reference TRBV28 and TRBJ2-4): DVKVTQSSRYLVKRTGEKVFLECVQDMDHENMFWYRQDPGLGLRLIYFSYDVKMKEKGDIPEGYSVSREKKERFSLILESASTNQTSMYLCASPLAKNIQYFGAGTRLSVL.

The rearrangement links TRBV7-9 to TRBJ1-1; a weak D match, TRBD1 (5 bases). The CDR3 spans 13 residues. Germline CDR1 and CDR2: SEHNR and FQNEAQ (reference sequence). The V end lost 3 bases, the J end lost 6 bases, and 11 bases lay between the germline ends. The CDR3: CASSLGGIPEAFF. The CDR3 bases are TGTGCCAGCAGCTTGGGGGGAATTCCTGAAGCTTTCTTT.

In DNA, the CDR3 is TGTGCCAGCAGCTTTTTTGCGGGAGATATAGCCAAAAACATTCAGTACTTC. Residues: CASSFFAGDIAKNIQYF. The chain has TRBV13 and TRBJ2-4; 7 bases are a match to TRBD2. Per germline, CDR1 PRHDT and CDR2 FYEKMQ (reference sequence). This CDR3 has 17 amino acids. With V trimmed by 3 bases and J by 0 bases, 8 bases remained unmatched.

The chain employs TRBV3-1 (or the pseudogene TRBV3-2) and TRBJ2-2, with 10 bases lining up with TRBD1. Losses at the gene ends were 4 bases for V and 0 bases for J; bases not matched to a gene: 8. The CDR3 covers 18 residues. Germline loops: CDR1 LGHDT, CDR2 YNNKEL (reference sequence). The DNA for the CDR3 is TGTGCCAGCAGCCTCCGGGACAGGGGCGGTGCGAACACCGGGGAGCTGTTTTTT. Its protein product is CASSLRDRGGANTGELFF.

This rearrangement joins TRBV19 to TRBJ1-5, with a weak D call TRBD1 (5 bases). The CDR3 consists of 14 residues. The V gene's germline CDR1 is LNHDA and CDR2 SQIVND (reference sequence). Trimming took off 3 bases at V and 7 bases at J, with 13 bases between the two ends. The CDR3: CASSMQGQIQPQHF. The CDR3 coding sequence is TGTGCCAGTAGTATGCAGGGTCAAATCCAGCCCCAGCATTTT.

This clone has a single count. The chain's CDR3 is CAWSVLAGLSNEQFF. The CDR3 DNA reads TGTGCCTGGAGTGTACTAGCGGGGCTTTCCAATGAGCAGTTCTTC. The V and J genes are TRBV30 and TRBJ2-1, with 10 bases aligning to TRBD2. The CDR3 covers 15 residues. Germline CDR1 GTSNPN, CDR2 SVGIG (reference sequence). The J segment lost 6 bases and the V segment lost 0 bases, leaving 5 bases of the junction unmatched.

The V gene is TRBV5-6, the J gene TRBJ2-3; no clear D. Germline CDR1 SGHDT, CDR2 YYEEEE. Trimming removed 1 base from V and 3 bases from J, with 6 bases in between. CDR3 length equals 13 residues. The CDR3 reads CASSLTTTDTQYF. CDR3 coding DNA: TGTGCCAGCAGCTTGACTACAACAGATACGCAGTATTTT.

In this sample, this clone turned up once. The gene calls are TRBV5-1 and TRBJ1-1, with a possible D match to TRBD1 (6 bases). Germline lookup yields CDR1 SGHRS and CDR2 YFSETQ. V was pared by 6 bases and J by 1 base, with 13 bases between. The CDR3 runs to 14 residues. CDR3 loop: CASTWGGPNTEAFF. DNA for the CDR3: TGCGCCAGCACCTGGGGGGGGCCGAACACTGAAGCTTTCTTT.

The V call is TRBV19, the J call TRBJ1-1; D is perhaps TRBD1 (5 bases). V was cut by 1 base and J by 8 bases, with 11 bases left in between. Germline V CDR1 and CDR2: LNHDA, SQIVND (reference sequence). This CDR3 is built from 13 residues. The CDR3 here is CASSIGGAIEAFF. The CDR3 coding sequence is TGTGCCAGTAGTATAGGAGGGGCGATAGAAGCTTTCTTT. Filled out from reference TRBV19 and TRBJ1-1, the complete variable domain reads DGGITQSPKYLFRKEGQNVTLSCEQNLNHDAMYWYRQDPGQGLRLIYYSQIVNDFQKGDIAEGYSVSREKKESFPLTVTSAQKNPTAFYLCASSIGGAIEAFFGQGTRLTVV.

The J gene is TRBJ2-7, the V gene TRBV27, with 9 bases that match TRBD1. The CDR3 spans 13 residues. Germline V gene data show CDR1 as MNHEY and CDR2 as SMNVEV (reference sequence). V lost 7 bases to trimming and J lost 4 bases; unmatched junction nucleotides: 5. The CDR3 loop is CASTDRGGYEQYF. The CDR3 coding sequence is TGTGCCAGCACTGACAGGGGGGGATACGAGCAGTACTTC.

V usage is TRBV28 and J usage is TRBJ2-7; D tentatively fits TRBD1 or TRBD2 (6 bases each). The germline gives CDR1 MDHEN, CDR2 SYDVKM. V lost 2 bases and J lost 3, with 11 bases in between. The CDR3 sequence is 14 residues long. The CDR3 DNA reads TGTGCCAGCAGTTTAAGGGGGGAAGGCTACGAGCAGTACTTC. Its translation is CASSLRGEGYEQYF.

The J gene is TRBJ2-3, the V gene TRBV2; D call uncertain. CDR1 and CDR2 (germline): SNHLY, FYNNEI. V lost 8 bases and J lost 3, with 9 bases in between. This CDR3 is built from 12 residues. The CDR3 region is CASALGTDTQYF. CDR3 coding DNA: TGTGCCAGCGCTCTAGGAACAGATACGCAGTATTTT.

The chain combines TRBV4-3 with TRBJ1-1; no definite D call. CDR3 length: 12 residues. CDR1 is LGHNA, CDR2 YSLEER, per germline. The germline V and J ends were trimmed by 0 bases and 2 bases, with 1 base remaining between them. This chain's CDR3 is CASSQENTEAFF. The CDR3 nucleotides read TGCGCCAGCAGCCAAGAAAACACTGAAGCTTTCTTT.

The chain is built from TRBV7-9 and TRBJ2-3, with a weak D call TRBD1 (5 bases). Germline CDR1 reads SEHNR; CDR2 reads FQNEAQ (reference sequence). V lost 1 base and J lost 0, with 8 bases in between. CDR3 length equals 15 residues. This CDR3 reads CASSLEGLSTDTQYF. Here the CDR3 DNA reads TGTGCCAGCAGCTTAGAGGGGCTGAGCACAGATACGCAGTATTTT.

The chain combines TRBV2 with TRBJ1-5, with a weak D call TRBD1 (6 bases). The CDR3 loop spans 13 amino acids. The germline V gene encodes CDR1 SNHLY and CDR2 FYNNEI. V was shortened by 11 bases and J by 2 bases, with 13 bases between the two germline ends. The CDR3 loop reads CAVRQAGNQPQHF. DNA for the CDR3: TGTGCCGTCCGACAGGCGGGCAATCAGCCCCAGCATTTT.

This chain uses TRBV5-1 with TRBJ2-3; 7 nucleotides agree with TRBD1. Germline CDR1 SGHRS, CDR2 YFSETQ. After removal of 0 bases from V and 2 bases from J, the junction contained 6 bases not matched to a gene. The CDR3 has 16 amino acids. The CDR3 protein is CASSLVTGANTDTQYF. CDR3 bases: TGCGCCAGCAGCTTGGTAACAGGGGCGAACACAGATACGCAGTATTTT.

The chain uses TRBV9 and TRBJ1-2; a weak D match, TRBD1 (6 bases). The germline V and J ends were trimmed by 4 bases and 4 bases, with 20 bases remaining between them. This CDR3 has 16 residues. Germline assignment: CDR1 SGDLS and CDR2 YYNGEE. CDR3 sequence: CASSQQPLIGGYGYTF. For the CDR3, the DNA is TGTGCCAGCAGCCAACAACCCCTGATAGGGGGCTATGGCTACACCTTC.